A single T cell receptor (beta chain) is shown here with its context. Each of the patients experienced relapse following autologous stem cell transplantation, and their brentuximab vedotin exposure differed. This entry belongs to a study of PD-1 blockade in classical Hodgkin lymphoma. Clones were read by immunoSEQ multiplex PCR, and TCRdb kept only the in-frame ones, dropping some. The top ten hold about 22% of the sample, which has about 21,000 clones, around 68% seen once. The V end lost 9 bases, the J end lost 6 bases, and 16 bases lay between the germline ends. The CDR3 is made up of 13 amino acids. Germline CDR1 SSHAT, CDR2 FNYEAQ (reference sequence).

The sequence was collected from a human donor with classical Hodgkin lymphoma. Sample: peripheral blood mononuclear cells (PBMCs), taken at baseline. This chain uses TRBV7-7 with TRBJ2-3, with D hard to call. CDR3 nucleotide sequence: TGTGCCAGTGCTACGGGCTCCGGGGATACGCAGTATTTT. Amino acids: CASATGSGDTQYF. The whole variable domain, remainder taken from reference TRBV7-7 and TRBJ2-3, is GAGVSQSPRYKVTKRGQDVTLRCDPISSHATLYWYQQALGQGPEFLTYFNYEAQPDKSGLPSDRFSAERPEGSISTLTIQRTEQRDSAMYRCASATGSGDTQYFGPGTRLTVL.